This T cell receptor (beta chain) was found in a study of blood T cell repertoires in COVID-19. For the study at large: The United States, Italy and Spain provided the acute and convalescent COVID-19 samples. Sample material is recorded as cDNA or gDNA derived from T cells, B-cell-depleted T cells, or PBMCs.

As originally analysed: Amplification from reference gene primers served as the basis for estimated nucleated cell counts. Data came from immunoSEQ multiplex PCR; TCRdb stores just in-frame clones and leaves some out. V, J and clone size reflect that table, while D and trimming were determined from the DNA. The table includes 170,000 or so clones, roughly 86% detected once. V lost 4 bases and J lost 9; bases outside the gene matches: 14. CDR3 length equals 16 residues. Germline V CDR1 and CDR2: SGHTA, FQGNSA. The receptor comes from a man in his forties or fifties with active or convalescent COVID-19. The rearrangement links TRBV7-2 to TRBJ2-1; 8 nucleotides match TRBD2. Sequenced material: peripheral blood. This CDR3 is CASSSTTTLAGLEQFF. The CDR3 bases are TGTGCCAGCAGCTCTACCACGACCCTAGCGGGTCTTGAGCAGTTCTTC.